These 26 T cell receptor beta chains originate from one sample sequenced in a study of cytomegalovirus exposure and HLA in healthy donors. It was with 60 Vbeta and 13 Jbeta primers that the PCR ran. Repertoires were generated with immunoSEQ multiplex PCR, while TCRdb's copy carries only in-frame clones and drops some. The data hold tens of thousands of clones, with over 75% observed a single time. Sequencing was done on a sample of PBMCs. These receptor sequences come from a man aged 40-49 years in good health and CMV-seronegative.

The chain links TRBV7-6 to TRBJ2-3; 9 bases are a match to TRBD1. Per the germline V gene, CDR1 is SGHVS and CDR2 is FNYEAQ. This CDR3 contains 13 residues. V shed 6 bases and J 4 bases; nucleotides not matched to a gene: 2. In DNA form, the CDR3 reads TGTGCCAGCAGAAGACAGGGGGCAGATACGCAGTATTTT. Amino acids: CASRRQGADTQYF. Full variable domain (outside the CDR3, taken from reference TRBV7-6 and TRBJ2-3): GAGVSQSPRYKVTKRGQDVALRCDPISGHVSLYWYRQALGQGPEFLTYFNYEAQQDKSGLPNDRFSAERPEGSISTLTIQRTEQRDSAMYRCASRRQGADTQYFGPGTRLTVL.

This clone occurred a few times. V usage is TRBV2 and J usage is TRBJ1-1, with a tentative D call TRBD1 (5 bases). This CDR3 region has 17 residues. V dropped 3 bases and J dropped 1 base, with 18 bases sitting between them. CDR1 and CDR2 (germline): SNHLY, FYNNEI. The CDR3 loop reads CASSDGGGWGRNTEAFF. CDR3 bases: TGTGCCAGCAGTGATGGGGGAGGGTGGGGGAGGAACACTGAAGCTTTCTTT.

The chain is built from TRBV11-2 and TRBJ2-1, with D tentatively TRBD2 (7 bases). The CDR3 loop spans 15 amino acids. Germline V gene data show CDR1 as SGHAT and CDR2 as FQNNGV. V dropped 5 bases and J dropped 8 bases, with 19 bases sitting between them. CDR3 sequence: CASSLSRGGGDEQFF. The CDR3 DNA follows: TGTGCCAGCAGCCTTAGTAGGGGGGGCGGCGATGAGCAGTTCTTC.

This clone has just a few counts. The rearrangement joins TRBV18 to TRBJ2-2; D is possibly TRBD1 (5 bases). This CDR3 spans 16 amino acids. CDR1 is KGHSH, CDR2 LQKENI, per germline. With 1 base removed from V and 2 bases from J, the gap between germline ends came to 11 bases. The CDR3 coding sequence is TGTGCCAGCTCACCACTAGACAGCCGAAACACCGGGGAGCTGTTTTTT. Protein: CASSPLDSRNTGELFF.

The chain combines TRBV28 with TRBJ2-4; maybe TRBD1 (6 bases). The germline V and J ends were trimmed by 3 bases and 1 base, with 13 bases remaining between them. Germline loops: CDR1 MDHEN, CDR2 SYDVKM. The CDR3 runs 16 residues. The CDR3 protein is CASSFSRQAAKNIQYF. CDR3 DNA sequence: TGTGCCAGCAGTTTTTCCCGACAGGCGGCCAAAAACATTCAGTACTTC.

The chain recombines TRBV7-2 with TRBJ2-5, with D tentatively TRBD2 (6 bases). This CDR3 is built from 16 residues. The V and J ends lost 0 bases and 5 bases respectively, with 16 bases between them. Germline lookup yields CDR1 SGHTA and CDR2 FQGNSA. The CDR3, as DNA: TGTGCCAGCAGCTTAGCGCACGGGACTGGTTGGGAGACCCAGTACTTC. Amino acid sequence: CASSLAHGTGWETQYF.

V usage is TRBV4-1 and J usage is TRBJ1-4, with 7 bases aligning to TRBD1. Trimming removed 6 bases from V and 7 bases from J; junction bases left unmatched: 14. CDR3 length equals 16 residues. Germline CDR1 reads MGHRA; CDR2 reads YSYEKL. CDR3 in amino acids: CASSFDRTGGTEKLFF. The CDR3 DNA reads TGCGCCAGCAGTTTTGATCGGACAGGAGGAACTGAAAAACTGTTTTTT.

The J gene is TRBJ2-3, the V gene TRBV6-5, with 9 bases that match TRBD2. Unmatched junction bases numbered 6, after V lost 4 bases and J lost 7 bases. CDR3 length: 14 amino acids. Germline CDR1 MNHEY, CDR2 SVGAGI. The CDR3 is CASSSNSGGYTQYF. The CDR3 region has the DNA TGTGCCAGCAGTTCCAATAGCGGGGGATATACGCAGTATTTT.

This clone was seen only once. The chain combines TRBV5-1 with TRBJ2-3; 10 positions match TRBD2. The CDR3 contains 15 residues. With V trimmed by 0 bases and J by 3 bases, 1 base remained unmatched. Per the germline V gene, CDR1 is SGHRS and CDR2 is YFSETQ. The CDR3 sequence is CASSLASGGTDTQYF. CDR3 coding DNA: TGCGCCAGCAGCTTGGCTAGCGGGGGTACAGATACGCAGTATTTT.

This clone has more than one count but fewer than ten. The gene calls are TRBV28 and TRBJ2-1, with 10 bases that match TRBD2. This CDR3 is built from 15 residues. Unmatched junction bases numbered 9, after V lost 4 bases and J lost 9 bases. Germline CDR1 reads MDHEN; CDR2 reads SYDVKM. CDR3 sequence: CASSWMSGRAGEQFF. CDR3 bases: TGTGCCAGCAGTTGGATGAGCGGGAGGGCCGGTGAGCAGTTCTTC.

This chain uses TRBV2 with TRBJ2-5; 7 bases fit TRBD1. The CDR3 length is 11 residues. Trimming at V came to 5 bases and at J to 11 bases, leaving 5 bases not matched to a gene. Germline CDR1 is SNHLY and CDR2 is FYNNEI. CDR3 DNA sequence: TGTGCCAGCAGTCCAGACAGGGTTCAGTACTTC. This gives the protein CASSPDRVQYF.

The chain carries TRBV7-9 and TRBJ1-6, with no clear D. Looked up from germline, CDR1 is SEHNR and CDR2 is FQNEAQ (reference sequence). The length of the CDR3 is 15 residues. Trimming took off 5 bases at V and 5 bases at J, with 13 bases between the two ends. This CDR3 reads CASSPSMTNNSPLHF. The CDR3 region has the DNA TGTGCCAGCAGCCCTAGTATGACCAATAATTCACCCCTCCACTTT.

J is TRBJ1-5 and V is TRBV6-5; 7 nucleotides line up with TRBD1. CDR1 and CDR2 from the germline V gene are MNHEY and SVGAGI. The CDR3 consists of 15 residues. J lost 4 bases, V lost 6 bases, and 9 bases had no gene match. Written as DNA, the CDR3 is TGTGCCAGCAGCTCGACAGGGAAGTGGAATCAGCCCCAGCATTTT. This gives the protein CASSSTGKWNQPQHF.

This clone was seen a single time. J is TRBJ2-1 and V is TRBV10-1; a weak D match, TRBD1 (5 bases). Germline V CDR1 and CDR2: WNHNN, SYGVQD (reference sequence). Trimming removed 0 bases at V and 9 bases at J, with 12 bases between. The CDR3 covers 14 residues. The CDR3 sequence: CASSESVGAGEQFF. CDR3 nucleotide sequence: TGCGCCAGCAGTGAGTCAGTAGGGGCCGGTGAGCAGTTCTTC.

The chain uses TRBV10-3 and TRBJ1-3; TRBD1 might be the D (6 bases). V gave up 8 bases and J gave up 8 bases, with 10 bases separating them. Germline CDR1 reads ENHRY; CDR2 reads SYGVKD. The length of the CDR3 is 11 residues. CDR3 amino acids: CAIRQEDTIYF. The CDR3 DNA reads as TGTGCCATCCGACAGGAGGACACCATATATTTT.

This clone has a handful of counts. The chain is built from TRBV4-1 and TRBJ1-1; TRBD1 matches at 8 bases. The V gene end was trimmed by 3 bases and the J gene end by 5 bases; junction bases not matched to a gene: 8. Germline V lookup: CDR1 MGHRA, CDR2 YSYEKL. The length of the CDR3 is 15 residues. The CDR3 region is CASSQLTGARTEAFF. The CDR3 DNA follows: TGCGCCAGCAGCCAGTTGACAGGGGCAAGGACTGAAGCTTTCTTT.

The chain's CDR3 is CARKGGYNEQFF. For the CDR3, the DNA is TGTGCCAGGAAGGGGGGGTACAATGAGCAGTTCTTC. The gene calls are TRBV7-3 and TRBJ2-1; TRBD2 is a possible D gene (7 bases). V was pared by 9 bases and J by 4 bases, with 10 bases between. The CDR3 is made up of 12 amino acids. Germline V gene data show CDR1 as SGHTA and CDR2 as FQGTGA.

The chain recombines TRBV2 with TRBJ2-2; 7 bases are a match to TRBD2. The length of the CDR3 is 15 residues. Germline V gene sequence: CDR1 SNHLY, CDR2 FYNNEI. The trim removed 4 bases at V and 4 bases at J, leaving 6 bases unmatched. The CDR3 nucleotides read TGTGCCAGCAGTGGTGAAGCGGGAATCACCGGGGAGCTGTTTTTT. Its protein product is CASSGEAGITGELFF.

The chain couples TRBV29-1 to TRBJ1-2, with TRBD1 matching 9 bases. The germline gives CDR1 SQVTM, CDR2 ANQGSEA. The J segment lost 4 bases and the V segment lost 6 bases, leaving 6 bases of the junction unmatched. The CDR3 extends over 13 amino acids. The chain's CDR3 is CSVTGQGLYGYTF. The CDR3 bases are TGCAGCGTCACGGGACAGGGCCTCTATGGCTACACCTTC. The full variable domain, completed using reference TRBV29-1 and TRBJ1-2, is SAVISQKPSRDICQRGTSLTIQCQVDSQVTMMFWYRQQPGQSLTLIATANQGSEATYESGFVIDKFPISRPNLTFSTLTVSNMSPEDSSIYLCSVTGQGLYGYTFGSGTRLTVV.

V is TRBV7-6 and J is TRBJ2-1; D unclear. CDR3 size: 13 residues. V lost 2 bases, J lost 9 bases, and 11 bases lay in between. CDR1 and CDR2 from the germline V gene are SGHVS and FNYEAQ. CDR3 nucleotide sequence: TGTGCCAGCAGCTTAAGTAGTCTCGCTGAGCAGTTCTTC. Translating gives CASSLSSLAEQFF.

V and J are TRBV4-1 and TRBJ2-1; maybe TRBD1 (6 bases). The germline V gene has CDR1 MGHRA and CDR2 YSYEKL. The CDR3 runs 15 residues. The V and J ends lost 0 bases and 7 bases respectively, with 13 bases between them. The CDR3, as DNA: TGCGCCAGCAGCCAAGACCCCCAACAGGGAAATGAGCAGTTCTTC. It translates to CASSQDPQQGNEQFF.

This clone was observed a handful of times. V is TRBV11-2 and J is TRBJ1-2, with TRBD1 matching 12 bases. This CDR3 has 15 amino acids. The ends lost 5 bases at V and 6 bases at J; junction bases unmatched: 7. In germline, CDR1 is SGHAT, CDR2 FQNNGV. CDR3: CASSRTGQGADGYTF. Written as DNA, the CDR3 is TGTGCCAGCAGCCGAACGGGACAGGGGGCGGATGGCTACACCTTC.

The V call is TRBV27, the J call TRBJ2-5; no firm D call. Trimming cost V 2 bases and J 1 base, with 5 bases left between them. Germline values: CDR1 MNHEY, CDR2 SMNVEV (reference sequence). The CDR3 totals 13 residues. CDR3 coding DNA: TGTGCCAGCAGTTTACGGTCCCAAGAGACCCAGTACTTC. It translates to CASSLRSQETQYF.

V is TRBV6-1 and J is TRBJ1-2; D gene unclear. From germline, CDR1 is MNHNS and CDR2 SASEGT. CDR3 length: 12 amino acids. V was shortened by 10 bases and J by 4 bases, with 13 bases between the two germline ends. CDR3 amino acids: CATRGRFYGYTF. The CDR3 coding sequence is TGTGCCACCCGAGGGCGCTTCTATGGCTACACCTTC.

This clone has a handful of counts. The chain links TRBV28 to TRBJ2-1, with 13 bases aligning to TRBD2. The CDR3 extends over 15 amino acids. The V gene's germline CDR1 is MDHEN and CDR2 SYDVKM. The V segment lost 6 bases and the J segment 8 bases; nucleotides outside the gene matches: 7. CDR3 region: CASRSTGLAGDEQFF. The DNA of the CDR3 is TGTGCCAGCAGATCAACCGGACTAGCGGGAGATGAGCAGTTCTTC.

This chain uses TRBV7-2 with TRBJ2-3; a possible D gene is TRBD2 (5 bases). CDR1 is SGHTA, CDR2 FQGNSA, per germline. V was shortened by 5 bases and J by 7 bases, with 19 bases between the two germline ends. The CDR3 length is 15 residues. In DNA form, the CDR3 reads TGTGCCAGCAGCGGCAATTCCTCCCGAGGGAATACGCAGTATTTT. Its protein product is CASSGNSSRGNTQYF.